This T cell receptor beta chain stems from a study of tumor and adjacent non-tumor tissue in lung cancer. Study as a whole: The patients, 9 to 11 men and roughly 5 women, were about 30 to 85 with stage I to III disease. Overall study findings and caveats: Significantly higher TCR diversity was found in tumor than normal lung. Top 100 clones took a larger repertoire share in normal lung.

The template was RNA from unsorted bulk tissue. Donors were chemotherapy-naive, newly diagnosed lung cancer surgical patients in China, August–late 2014. Looked up from germline, CDR1 is DFQATT and CDR2 is SNEGSKA (reference sequence). The CDR3 has 14 amino acids. Remarks on this clonotype: What it binds is not known. An end of the junction does not agree with germline; a read error may underlie this.

TCRbeta libraries were built with three rounds of nested PCR, modified from ARM-PCR. TCRdb recomputed calls from the multiplex PCR reads with MiXCR, one row per CDR3 protein. Counted here are tens of thousands of distinct CDR3 sequences, over 70% occurring once; the ten biggest clones make up about 12%. The gene calls are TRBV20-1 and TRBJ1-1; D may be TRBD1 (5 bases). The sequence was obtained from a woman aged 50 to 60 with non-small cell lung cancer. The sample consisted of lung tumor tissue. CDR3 sequence (DNA): TGCAGTGTTAGAGACGGACACATGAACACCGAAGCTTTCTTT. Translation gives CSVRDGHMNTEAFF.